Below are 6 T cell receptor beta chains sequenced from a single sample in a study of T cells in pancreatic ductal adenocarcinoma. Assay used: immunoSEQ multiplex PCR; TCRdb lists only in-frame clones, some missing. This table holds over 85,000 clones, 90% to 95% found once. No neoadjuvant therapy was given to the selected pancreatic ductal adenocarcinoma patients before their surgery. The sample taken for sequencing was PBMCs. The receptors originated from a human donor with pancreatic ductal adenocarcinoma.

The chain couples TRBV20-1 to TRBJ1-1; 7 bases match TRBD1. With 3 bases clipped from V and 8 bases from J, the junction kept 3 bases outside the gene matches. The CDR3 loop spans 11 amino acids. CDR1 DFQATT and CDR2 SNEGSKA come from the germline V gene (reference sequence). CDR3 DNA: TGCAGTGCTAGGGTACAGGGGGAAGCTTTCTTT. Protein sequence: CSARVQGEAFF.

This clone has a single count. The chain is built from TRBV7-2 and TRBJ2-7, with 9 bases fitting TRBD2. V shed 0 bases and J 4 bases; nucleotides not matched to a gene: 4. The CDR3 contains 15 residues. Germline V gives CDR1 SGHTA, CDR2 FQGNSA. Here the CDR3 reads CASSLAISGGYEQYF. CDR3 DNA sequence: TGTGCCAGCAGCTTAGCGATTAGCGGGGGTTACGAGCAGTACTTC.

The V call is TRBV7-6, the J call TRBJ2-2; D is possibly TRBD1 (7 bases). The CDR3 length is 15 residues. The V and J ends lost 3 bases and 4 bases respectively, with 12 bases between them. Germline loops: CDR1 SGHVS, CDR2 FNYEAQ. The CDR3, as DNA: TGTGCCAGCAGCTTGGAGGGGGCGACCACCGGGGAGCTGTTTTTT. Translated, it gives CASSLEGATTGELFF.

This sequence joins TRBV6-1 and TRBJ2-5; D is perhaps TRBD2 (6 bases). There are 12 residues in the CDR3. The V gene's germline CDR1 is MNHNS and CDR2 SASEGT. Trimming removed 8 bases at V and 5 bases at J, with 12 bases between. CDR3: CASLEGDETQYF. In DNA, the CDR3 is TGTGCCAGCTTGGAGGGAGATGAGACCCAGTACTTC.

The chain employs TRBV6-6 and TRBJ1-1; D gene uncertain. Trimming removed 3 bases from V and 4 bases from J, with 12 bases in between. The V gene's germline CDR1 is MNHNY and CDR2 SVGAGI (reference sequence). CDR3 size: 14 residues. CDR3 in amino acids: CASSYDPAGTEAFF. The DNA of the CDR3 is TGTGCCAGCAGTTATGATCCGGCGGGCACTGAAGCTTTCTTT.

This clone was observed a single time. The genes are TRBV19 and TRBJ1-1; D is possibly TRBD1 (6 bases). Germline V CDR1 and CDR2: LNHDA, SQIVND (reference sequence). The CDR3 covers 12 residues. Trimming took off 10 bases at V and 8 bases at J, with 17 bases between the two ends. CDR3 in amino acids: CATHPGAGEAFF. DNA of the CDR3: TGTGCCACCCACCCAGGGGCCGGAGAAGCTTTCTTT.